The present T cell receptor beta chain was sequenced within a study of response to subunit inactivated influenza vaccine. Germline CDR1 and CDR2: SGHRS and YFSETQ. Trimming cost V 3 bases and J 5 bases, with 14 bases left between them. The CDR3 has 14 amino acids. In regard to this clonotype: The antigen is unknown.

TCRdb re-called the RT-PCR reads with MiXCR, one entry per CDR3 protein. The table records hundreds of thousands of distinct CDR3 sequences, approximately 12% of them present only once. Findings of the study overall: That few new T cells are recruited by each seasonal influenza vaccination was the authors' suggestion.

The source is a man over 45 who received an inactivated influenza vaccine. The sequences come from PBMCs from blood, collected on the day of vaccination. The chain recombines TRBV5-1 with TRBJ1-1, with D perhaps matching TRBD1 (5 bases). The CDR3 DNA sequence: TGCGCCAGCAGCTCCAGGGTCGCAGGGACTGAAGCTTTCTTT. Protein: CASSSRVAGTEAFF.